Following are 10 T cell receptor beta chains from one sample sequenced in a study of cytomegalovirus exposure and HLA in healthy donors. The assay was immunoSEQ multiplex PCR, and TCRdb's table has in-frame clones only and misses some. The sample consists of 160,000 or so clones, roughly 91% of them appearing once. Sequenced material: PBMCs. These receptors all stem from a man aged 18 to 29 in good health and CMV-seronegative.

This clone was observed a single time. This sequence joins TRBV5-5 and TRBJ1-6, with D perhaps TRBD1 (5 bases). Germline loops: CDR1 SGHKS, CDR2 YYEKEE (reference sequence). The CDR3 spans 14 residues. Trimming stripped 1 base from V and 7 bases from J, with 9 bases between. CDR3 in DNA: TGTGCCAGCAGCTTGCAGGGCCGGAATTCACCCCTCCACTTT. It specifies CASSLQGRNSPLHF.

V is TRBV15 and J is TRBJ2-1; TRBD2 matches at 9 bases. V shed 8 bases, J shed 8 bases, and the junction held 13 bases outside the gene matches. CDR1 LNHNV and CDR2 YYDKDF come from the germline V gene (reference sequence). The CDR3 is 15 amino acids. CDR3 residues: CATEDSGSIFDEQFF. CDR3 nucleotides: TGTGCCACCGAAGATAGCGGGAGTATCTTCGATGAGCAGTTCTTC.

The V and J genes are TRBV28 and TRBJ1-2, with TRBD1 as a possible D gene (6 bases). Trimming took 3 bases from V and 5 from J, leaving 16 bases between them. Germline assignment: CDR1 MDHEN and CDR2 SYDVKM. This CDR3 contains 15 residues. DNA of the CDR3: TGTGCCAGCAGTTTCCCCTCCCCAGGGGCGTATGGCTACACCTTC. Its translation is CASSFPSPGAYGYTF.

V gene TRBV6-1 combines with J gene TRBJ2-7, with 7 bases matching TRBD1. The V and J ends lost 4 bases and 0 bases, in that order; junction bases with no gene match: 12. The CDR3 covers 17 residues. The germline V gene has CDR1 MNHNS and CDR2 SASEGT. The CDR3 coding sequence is TGTGCCAGCAGTGGAGGTAACAGGGGCCTTAGCTCCTACGAGCAGTACTTC. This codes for CASSGGNRGLSSYEQYF.

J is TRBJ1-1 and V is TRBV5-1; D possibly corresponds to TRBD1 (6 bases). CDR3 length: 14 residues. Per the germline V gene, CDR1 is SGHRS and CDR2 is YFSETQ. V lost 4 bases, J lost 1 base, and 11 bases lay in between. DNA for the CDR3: TGCGCCAGCAGCGAGGGACAAAAGAACACTGAAGCTTTCTTT. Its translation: CASSEGQKNTEAFF. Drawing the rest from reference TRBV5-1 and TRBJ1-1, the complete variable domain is KAGVTQTPRYLIKTRGQQVTLSCSPISGHRSVSWYQQTPGQGLQFLFEYFSETQRNKGNFPGRFSGRQFSNSRSEMNVSTLELGDSALYLCASSEGQKNTEAFFGQGTRLTVV.

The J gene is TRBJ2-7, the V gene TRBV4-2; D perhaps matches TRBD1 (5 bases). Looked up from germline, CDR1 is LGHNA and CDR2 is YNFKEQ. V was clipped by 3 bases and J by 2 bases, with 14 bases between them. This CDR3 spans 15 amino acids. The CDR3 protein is CASSQQTEGAYEQYF. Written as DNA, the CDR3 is TGTGCCAGCAGCCAGCAGACAGAAGGGGCCTACGAGCAGTACTTC.

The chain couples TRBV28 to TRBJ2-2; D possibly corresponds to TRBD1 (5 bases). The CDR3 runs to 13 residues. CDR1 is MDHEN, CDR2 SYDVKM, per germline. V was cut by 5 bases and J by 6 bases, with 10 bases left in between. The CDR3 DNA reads TGTGCCAGCAGTGCACCAGGGCCCGGGGAGCTGTTTTTT. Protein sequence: CASSAPGPGELFF.

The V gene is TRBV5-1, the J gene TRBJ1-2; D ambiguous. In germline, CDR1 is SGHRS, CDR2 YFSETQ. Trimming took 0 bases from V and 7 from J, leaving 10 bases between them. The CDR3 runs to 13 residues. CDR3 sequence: CASSLGLESGYTF. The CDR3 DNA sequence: TGCGCCAGCAGCTTGGGGCTGGAGTCTGGCTACACCTTC.

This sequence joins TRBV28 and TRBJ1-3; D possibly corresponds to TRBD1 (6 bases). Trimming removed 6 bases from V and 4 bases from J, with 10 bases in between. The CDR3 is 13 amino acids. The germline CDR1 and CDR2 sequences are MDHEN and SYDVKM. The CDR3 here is CASRNRAGNTIYF. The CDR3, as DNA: TGTGCCAGCAGAAACAGGGCAGGAAACACCATATATTTT.

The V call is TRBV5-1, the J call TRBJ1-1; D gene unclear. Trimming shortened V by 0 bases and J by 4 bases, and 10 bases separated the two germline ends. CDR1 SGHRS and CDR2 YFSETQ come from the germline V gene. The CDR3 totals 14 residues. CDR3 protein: CASSLEVTGTEAFF. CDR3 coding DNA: TGCGCCAGCAGCTTGGAAGTGACGGGCACTGAAGCTTTCTTT.